This note documents a single T cell receptor (beta chain) sequence. The data were obtained in a study of molecular identifiers for immune sequencing clone quantification. Trimming took 2 bases from V and 3 from J, leaving 11 bases between them. The CDR3 is 14 residues long. CDR1 and CDR2 (germline): MNHEY, SVGAGI. TCRdb reanalysed the PCR reads using MiXCR and keeps one entry per CDR3 protein. Found here are more than 85,000 distinct CDR3 sequences, around 37% of them singletons; the top ten hold roughly 9.3%. This clonotype originated in a human donor in good health. Some libraries in this study had Jurkat cell RNA spiked in. The sequenced sample consisted of naive CD8+ T cells from blood, with Jurkat cell RNA spiked in. Sample subset: FACS-sorted CD8+CD4-CCR7+CD45RA+ naive T cells. This chain uses TRBV6-5 with TRBJ2-7; maybe TRBD1 (5 bases). In DNA, the CDR3 is TGTGCCAGCAGTTACGATATGGGGCTCTACGAGCAGTACTTC. Residues: CASSYDMGLYEQYF.